The rows below give T cell receptor beta chains drawn from one sample of a study of early T cells in non-severe SARS-CoV-2 infection. TCRdb analysed the 5' RACE reads with MiXCR anew, one entry per CDR3 protein. The sample shows around 29,000 distinct CDR3 sequences, roughly 5.3% of them seen only once. Sequenced material: whole blood. These TCRs come from an adult who was a healthcare worker with PCR-confirmed SARS-CoV-2 infection or an uninfected control (not recorded which). The CDR3 runs from the conserved cysteine through the conserved F or W. The D gene is left open where the match is weak. A row's size may be missing; if present it is once, few, many or a size class.

d_gene: -; abundance: many; v_gene: TRBV7-2; j_gene: TRBJ2-7; CDR3nt: TGTGCCAGCAGGTCGGGTGGCGGGGTGGGCGAGCAGTACTTC; CDR3aa: CASRSGGGVGEQYF
d_gene: -; abundance: few; v_gene: TRBV18; j_gene: TRBJ1-5; CDR3nt: TGTGCCAGCTCACCAACCGCGGTACGAAGTCAGCCCCAGCATTTT; CDR3aa: CASSPTAVRSQPQHF
d_gene: -; abundance: -; v_gene: TRBV18; j_gene: TRBJ1-6; CDR3nt: TGTGCCAGCTCACCCGATAATTCACCCCTCCACTTT; CDR3aa: CASSPDNSPLHF
d_gene: TRBD1; abundance: many; v_gene: TRBV4-3; j_gene: TRBJ2-7; CDR3nt: TGCGCCAGCAGCCGGGACAGTTATGAGGAGCAGTACTTC; CDR3aa: CASSRDSYEEQYF
d_gene: -; abundance: many; v_gene: TRBV10-3; j_gene: TRBJ1-1; CDR3nt: TGTGCCATCAGTGAGCCCCGAACTACAGGCAGGGACACTGAAGCTTTCTTT; CDR3aa: CAISEPRTTGRDTEAFF
d_gene: TRBD1; abundance: many; v_gene: TRBV28; j_gene: TRBJ1-2; CDR3nt: TGTGCCAGCAGTTTATCGGTCATCCAGGGGGCCCATGGCTACACCTTC; CDR3aa: CASSLSVIQGAHGYTF
d_gene: -; abundance: many; v_gene: TRBV6-2/TRBV6-3; j_gene: TRBJ1-1; CDR3nt: TGTGCCAGCAGTTACATGCGTGACACTGAAGCTTTCTTT; CDR3aa: CASSYMRDTEAFF
d_gene: TRBD1; abundance: many; v_gene: TRBV12-3/TRBV12-4; j_gene: TRBJ2-3; CDR3nt: TGTGCCAGCAGTCCCGGGACAGGGGGCACAGATACGCAGTATTTT; CDR3aa: CASSPGTGGTDTQYF
d_gene: -; abundance: many; v_gene: TRBV30; j_gene: TRBJ1-1; CDR3nt: TGTGCCTGGAGTAGACGGCTAGTCCCTGAAGCTTTCTTT; CDR3aa: CAWSRRLVPEAFF
d_gene: -; abundance: few; v_gene: TRBV7-2; j_gene: TRBJ2-5; CDR3nt: TGTGCCAGCAGCTTAGGGAAGGGGATTGCGACCCAGTACTTC; CDR3aa: CASSLGKGIATQYF
d_gene: -; abundance: many; v_gene: TRBV20-1; j_gene: TRBJ2-1; CDR3nt: TGCAGTGCTAGAGAATCGGGACCACGCTCCTACAATGAGCAGTTCTTC; CDR3aa: CSARESGPRSYNEQFF
d_gene: TRBD1; abundance: many; v_gene: TRBV9; j_gene: TRBJ2-3; CDR3nt: TGTGCCAGCAGCTCACGTAGAGGGACAGGGGGCATTGGAGATACGCAGTATTTT; CDR3aa: CASSSRRGTGGIGDTQYF
d_gene: -; abundance: many; v_gene: TRBV15; j_gene: TRBJ1-3; CDR3nt: TGTGCCACCAGCACAACTCACAGTGGCTCTGGAAACACCATATATTTT; CDR3aa: CATSTTHSGSGNTIYF
d_gene: TRBD2; abundance: many; v_gene: TRBV6-6; j_gene: TRBJ2-1; CDR3nt: TGTGCCAGCAGTTACCCTCCGGCGCGGGAGCTGGGTGAGCAGTTCTTC; CDR3aa: CASSYPPARELGEQFF
d_gene: TRBD2; abundance: few; v_gene: TRBV6-6; j_gene: TRBJ2-7; CDR3nt: TGTGCCAGCACCAAGAGGGAGGGGTCGTCCTACGAGCAGTACTTC; CDR3aa: CASTKREGSSYEQYF
d_gene: TRBD1; abundance: many; v_gene: TRBV20-1; j_gene: TRBJ1-2; CDR3nt: TGCAGTGCTCAGGGACAGGGAGGATATGGCTACACCTTC; CDR3aa: CSAQGQGGYGYTF
d_gene: -; abundance: many; v_gene: TRBV29-1; j_gene: TRBJ1-1; CDR3nt: TGCAGCGATGGAATGAGACGGATGAACACTGAAGCTTTCTTT; CDR3aa: CSDGMRRMNTEAFF
d_gene: -; abundance: few; v_gene: TRBV21-1; j_gene: TRBJ1-1; CDR3nt: TGTGCCAGCAGCAAACCTCCGACAGGGAAGAACACTGAAGCTTTCTTT; CDR3aa: CASSKPPTGKNTEAFF
d_gene: -; abundance: many; v_gene: TRBV6-1; j_gene: TRBJ2-7; CDR3nt: TGTGCCAGCAGTGACAGGGGCTCCTACGAGCAGTACTTC; CDR3aa: CASSDRGSYEQYF
d_gene: -; abundance: many; v_gene: TRBV12-3/TRBV12-4; j_gene: TRBJ2-7; CDR3nt: TGTGCCAGCAGCCCGTTTTCACCCTACGAGCAGTACTTC; CDR3aa: CASSPFSPYEQYF
d_gene: TRBD1; abundance: many; v_gene: TRBV28; j_gene: TRBJ1-2; CDR3nt: TGTGCCAGCAGTTTGGCGGTGCAGGGGGCTGAGGGCTACACCTTC; CDR3aa: CASSLAVQGAEGYTF
d_gene: TRBD1; abundance: many; v_gene: TRBV20-1; j_gene: TRBJ2-7; CDR3nt: TGCAGTGCTAGAGACCGGACAGGGAATGCCTACGAGCAGTACTTC; CDR3aa: CSARDRTGNAYEQYF
d_gene: -; abundance: many; v_gene: TRBV7-2; j_gene: TRBJ1-5; CDR3nt: TGTGCCAGCAGCTTAGGACTAAATCAGCCCCAGCATTTT; CDR3aa: CASSLGLNQPQHF
d_gene: -; abundance: many; v_gene: TRBV5-1; j_gene: TRBJ1-1; CDR3nt: TGCGCCAGCAGGTCAGGCGGATCGAACACTGAAGCTTTCTTT; CDR3aa: CASRSGGSNTEAFF
d_gene: -; abundance: many; v_gene: TRBV29-1; j_gene: TRBJ2-7; CDR3nt: TGCAGCGTTGGACAGAACTCCTACGAGCAGTACTTC; CDR3aa: CSVGQNSYEQYF
d_gene: -; abundance: many; v_gene: TRBV5-1; j_gene: TRBJ2-5; CDR3nt: TGCGCCAGCAGCCCCGGGCAAGAGACCCAGTACTTC; CDR3aa: CASSPGQETQYF
d_gene: -; abundance: many; v_gene: TRBV7-9; j_gene: TRBJ1-6; CDR3nt: TGTGCCAGCAGCAGTGGACAGTTTTTACCCCTCCACTTT; CDR3aa: CASSSGQFLPLHF
d_gene: TRBD1; abundance: few; v_gene: TRBV2; j_gene: TRBJ1-5; CDR3nt: TGTGCCAGCAGTGATCAGGGGGCAAAACAGCCCCAGCATTTT; CDR3aa: CASSDQGAKQPQHF
d_gene: TRBD2; abundance: many; v_gene: TRBV20-1; j_gene: TRBJ2-4; CDR3nt: TGCAGTGCTAGAGATACCTTACTAGCGGGAACTAACAGCATTCAGTACTTC; CDR3aa: CSARDTLLAGTNSIQYF
d_gene: -; abundance: many; v_gene: TRBV7-9; j_gene: TRBJ1-1; CDR3nt: TGTGCCAGCAGCTTAGAGAGTTTGGTGAACACTGAAGCTTTCTTT; CDR3aa: CASSLESLVNTEAFF
d_gene: -; abundance: -; v_gene: TRBV5-1; j_gene: TRBJ1-3; CDR3nt: TGCGCCAGCAGCGGGCAGGGACACACCATATATTTT; CDR3aa: CASSGQGHTIYF
d_gene: -; abundance: many; v_gene: TRBV7-9; j_gene: TRBJ1-2; CDR3nt: TGTGCCAGCAGCGGTGGGACGGACGGATTCTATGGCTACACCTTC; CDR3aa: CASSGGTDGFYGYTF
d_gene: -; abundance: many; v_gene: TRBV2; j_gene: TRBJ2-5; CDR3nt: TGTGCCAGCAGGGGGCTGACGGGAAGCGATCAAGAGACCCAGTACTTC; CDR3aa: CASRGLTGSDQETQYF
d_gene: TRBD1; abundance: many; v_gene: TRBV15; j_gene: TRBJ2-1; CDR3nt: TGTGCCACCAGCAGACGTACAGGGGGACCCTACAATGAGCAGTTCTTC; CDR3aa: CATSRRTGGPYNEQFF
d_gene: TRBD2; abundance: -; v_gene: TRBV7-8; j_gene: TRBJ2-1; CDR3nt: TGTGCCAGCAGCTCTCGAGCGGGACTCTACAATGAGCAGTTCTTC; CDR3aa: CASSSRAGLYNEQFF
d_gene: -; abundance: -; v_gene: TRBV2; j_gene: TRBJ1-2; CDR3nt: TGTGCCGAGGGTGAGGGAGACTATGGCTACACCTTC; CDR3aa: CAEGEGDYGYTF
d_gene: -; abundance: few; v_gene: TRBV19; j_gene: TRBJ2-5; CDR3nt: TGTGCCAGTAGTCGGGGGCAAGAGACCCAGTACTTC; CDR3aa: CASSRGQETQYF
d_gene: -; abundance: many; v_gene: TRBV4-1; j_gene: TRBJ1-2; CDR3nt: TGCGCCAGCAGCCAACCTTGGACAGAAACCTATGGCTACACCTTC; CDR3aa: CASSQPWTETYGYTF
d_gene: TRBD2; abundance: many; v_gene: TRBV20-1; j_gene: TRBJ2-3; CDR3nt: TGCAGTGCTAAACTAGCGGGAGGGACCCTTAGCACAGATACGCAGTATTTT; CDR3aa: CSAKLAGGTLSTDTQYF
d_gene: TRBD1; abundance: many; v_gene: TRBV12-3/TRBV12-4; j_gene: TRBJ1-1; CDR3nt: TGTGCCAGCAGTTTACCGGGACAGGGGGGGACTGAAGCTTTCTTT; CDR3aa: CASSLPGQGGTEAFF
d_gene: -; abundance: many; v_gene: TRBV12-3/TRBV12-4; j_gene: TRBJ2-7; CDR3nt: TGTGCCAGCAGTTTCGGATCAGCCACCTACGAGCAGTACTTC; CDR3aa: CASSFGSATYEQYF
d_gene: -; abundance: few; v_gene: TRBV7-2; j_gene: TRBJ1-2; CDR3nt: TGTGCCAGCAGCTTATCCGGGGAGGGCAACTATGGCTACACCTTC; CDR3aa: CASSLSGEGNYGYTF
d_gene: -; abundance: -; v_gene: TRBV2; j_gene: TRBJ1-2; CDR3nt: TGTGCCAGCAGTGATGGCGGGATCTATGGCTACACCTTC; CDR3aa: CASSDGGIYGYTF
d_gene: TRBD2; abundance: many; v_gene: TRBV7-2; j_gene: TRBJ2-5; CDR3nt: TGTGCCAGCAGCTTAGTTACCTTGCTAGCGGGAGATACCCAGTACTTC; CDR3aa: CASSLVTLLAGDTQYF
d_gene: -; abundance: many; v_gene: TRBV7-2; j_gene: TRBJ2-5; CDR3nt: TGTGCCAGCAGCTTAACAGTGGTCCCGAGGGAGACCCAGTACTTC; CDR3aa: CASSLTVVPRETQYF
d_gene: TRBD2; abundance: -; v_gene: TRBV11-2; j_gene: TRBJ2-1; CDR3nt: TGTGCCAGCAGCCGGCGACTAGCGGGAGTCTTCAATGAGCAGTTCTTC; CDR3aa: CASSRRLAGVFNEQFF
d_gene: -; abundance: -; v_gene: TRBV30; j_gene: TRBJ2-7; CDR3nt: TGTGCCTGGAGTGCAATGGGCTACGAGCAGTACTTC; CDR3aa: CAWSAMGYEQYF
d_gene: -; abundance: many; v_gene: TRBV5-5; j_gene: TRBJ1-5; CDR3nt: TGTGCCAGCAGCTTTTTTGGGAATCAGCCCCAGCATTTT; CDR3aa: CASSFFGNQPQHF
d_gene: -; abundance: many; v_gene: TRBV5-4; j_gene: TRBJ2-7; CDR3nt: TGTGCCAGCAGCTTGGGGCGCGGAGGGGAGTACGAGCAGTACTTC; CDR3aa: CASSLGRGGEYEQYF
d_gene: TRBD2; abundance: many; v_gene: TRBV28; j_gene: TRBJ2-3; CDR3nt: TGTGCCAGCAGTTTACCTAGCGGGAGCGTTAGGACAGATACGCAGTATTTT; CDR3aa: CASSLPSGSVRTDTQYF
d_gene: -; abundance: -; v_gene: TRBV6-2/TRBV6-3; j_gene: TRBJ1-1; CDR3nt: TGTGCCAGCAGTTACTCGGCCCGGAGAACTGAAGCTTTCTTT; CDR3aa: CASSYSARRTEAFF